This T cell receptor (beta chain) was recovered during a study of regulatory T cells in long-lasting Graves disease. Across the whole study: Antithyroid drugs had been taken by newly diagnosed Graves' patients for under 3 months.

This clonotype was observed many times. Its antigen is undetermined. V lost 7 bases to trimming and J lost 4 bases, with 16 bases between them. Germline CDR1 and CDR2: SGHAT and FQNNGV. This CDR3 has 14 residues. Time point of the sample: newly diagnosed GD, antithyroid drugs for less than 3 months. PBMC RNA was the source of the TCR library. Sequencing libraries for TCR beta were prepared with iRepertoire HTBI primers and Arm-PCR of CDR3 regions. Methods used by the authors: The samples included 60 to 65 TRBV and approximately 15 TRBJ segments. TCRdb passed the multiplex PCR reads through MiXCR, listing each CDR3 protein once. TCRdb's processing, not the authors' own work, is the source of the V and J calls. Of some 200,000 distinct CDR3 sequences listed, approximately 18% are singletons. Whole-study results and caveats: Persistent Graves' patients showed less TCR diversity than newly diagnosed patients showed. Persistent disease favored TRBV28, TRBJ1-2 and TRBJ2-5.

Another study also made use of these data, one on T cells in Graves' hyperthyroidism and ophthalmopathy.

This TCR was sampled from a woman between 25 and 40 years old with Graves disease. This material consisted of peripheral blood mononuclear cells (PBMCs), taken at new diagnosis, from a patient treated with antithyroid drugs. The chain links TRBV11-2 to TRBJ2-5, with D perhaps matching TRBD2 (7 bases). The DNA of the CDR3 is TGTGCCAGCACCGTTGGGGGGGGGCGAGAGACCCAGTACTTC. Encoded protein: CASTVGGGRETQYF.